The TCR beta chain described here comes from a study of high-grade serous ovarian cancer treatment subgroups. Overall study findings and caveats: Repertoire analysis covered CDR3 alone, not CDR1 or CDR2. Same-patient tumor repertoires overlapped at roughly 0.095 to 0.8; different patients barely overlapped.

Tumor tissue was taken before any definitive surgery or chemotherapy was given. The CDR3 extends over 15 amino acids. Trimming took off 3 bases at V and 5 bases at J, with 16 bases between the two ends. Germline V gene data show CDR1 as LNHDA and CDR2 as SQIVND (reference sequence). The table lists this clone with a few counts. Its antigen remains unknown. Only in-frame clones appear in the TCRdb table, and some are missing; sequencing was by immunoSEQ multiplex PCR. The profile shows some 4,400 clones, over 60% of them singletons. Specimen: tumor tissue. The sequence came from a human donor with high-grade serous ovarian cancer. V usage is TRBV19 and J usage is TRBJ2-5; D is possibly TRBD1 or TRBD2 (5 bases each). The CDR3 spells CASSIAGTQRETQYF. In nucleotides, the CDR3 is TGTGCCAGTAGTATCGCCGGGACCCAAAGGGAGACCCAGTACTTC.